This T cell receptor (beta chain) was identified in a study of shared clonotypes between healthy human individuals. About this clone: No antigen is known for it.

This table comes from immunoSEQ multiplex PCR, and its TCRdb copy is limited to in-frame clones, with some not included. The sample carries some 2,000,000 clones, 90% to 95% recorded once. General observations from the study: Since donors were few, the genetic and exposure-history diversity represented was limited. Relative to their counterparts shared across all four donors, non-shared clonotypes exhibited diminished generation probabilities.

V shed 5 bases, J shed 10 bases, and the junction held 10 bases outside the gene matches. The CDR3 runs to 15 residues. Germline V CDR1 and CDR2: MNHNS, SASEGT. Material for sequencing was naive CD4+ T cells sorted from blood. Subset denoted: CD45RA+ positively selected. The chain couples TRBV6-1 to TRBJ1-6; 8 bases fit TRBD1. This TCR was sampled from a man aged 18 to 29 in good health. CDR3 nucleotide sequence: TGTGCCAGCAGTAAAGGACAGGGAACAGGGTCACCCCTCCACTTT. It codes for CASSKGQGTGSPLHF.